These 29 T cell receptor beta chains were all obtained from the same sample, sequenced in a study of blood T cells in healthy people across ages. Then a second PCR, running roughly 6 to 12 cycles, was carried out with a sample-barcoded 5' primer and a J-beta primer mix. TCRdb fed the 5' RACE reads into MiXCR, producing one record per CDR3 protein. The repertoire holds 540,000 or so distinct CDR3 sequences, about 26% seen once, with approximately 17% in the top ten. Sequencing used blood. All receptors come from a woman aged 70-85 years in good health.

Points on this clonotype: An end of the junction differs from the germline gene, which may be a read error. The chain employs TRBV7-7 and TRBJ1-4, with a weak D call TRBD1 (6 bases). Per the germline V gene, CDR1 is SSHAT and CDR2 is FNYEAQ (reference sequence). The CDR3 is 15 amino acids. This CDR3 is CASSRRGQNNEKLFF. The CDR3, as DNA: TGTGCTAGCAGCCGAAGAGGACAGAATAATGAAAAACTGTTTTTT. Based on the CDR3 plus reference TRBV7-7 and TRBJ1-4, the full variable domain is GAGVSQSPRYKVTKRGQDVTLRCDPISSHATLYWYQQALGQGPEFLTYFNYEAQPDKSGLPSDRFSAERPEGSISTLTIQRTEQRDSAMYRCASSRRGQNNEKLFFGSGTQLSVL.

This clonotype was seen a handful of times. The chain employs TRBV7-8 and TRBJ2-4; D call uncertain. Germline V gene data show CDR1 as SGHVS and CDR2 as FQNEAQ. Trimming pared 1 base from V and 1 base from J, leaving 14 bases between. The CDR3 is 17 amino acids. For the CDR3, the DNA is TGTGCCAGCAGCTTAGGTCTATCCCGGTCGGCCAAAAACATTCAGTACTTC. Residues: CASSLGLSRSAKNIQYF.

Regarding this clonotype: The junction differs from germline at one of its ends, possibly a read error. The V call is TRBV20-1, the J call TRBJ2-1; D may correspond to TRBD1 or TRBD2 (6 bases each). CDR3 size: 16 residues. Per the germline V gene, CDR1 is DFQATT and CDR2 is SNEGSKA (reference sequence). The CDR3 DNA reads TGCAGTGCTGAGTCCAACGAGGGGGGAACATGCAATGGGCAGTTCTTC. This codes for CSAESNEGGTCNGQFF.

This sequence joins TRBV7-2 and TRBJ1-1; D is perhaps TRBD1 (5 bases). Germline CDR1 reads SGHTA; CDR2 reads FQGNSA. The CDR3 covers 14 residues. Trimming shortened V by 5 bases and J by 4 bases, and 14 bases separated the two germline ends. CDR3 in DNA: TGTGCCAGCAGCACCATACGGGGGGGCACTGAAGCTTTCTTT. It encodes CASSTIRGGTEAFF.

This clonotype was detected only a few times. The chain uses TRBV20-1 and TRBJ1-1; 7 nucleotides match TRBD1. From germline, CDR1 is DFQATT and CDR2 SNEGSKA (reference sequence). V lost 8 bases to trimming and J lost 3 bases; unmatched junction nucleotides: 12. The CDR3 is 14 residues long. For the CDR3, the DNA is TGCAGTTCTTTTCAGACAGGGCGGCACACTGAAGCTTTCTTT. Its translation is CSSFQTGRHTEAFF.

This clonotype was recorded at least ten times. The chain employs TRBV18 and TRBJ1-5; no firm D call. The ends were cut back, 3 bases at V and 4 bases at J, with 7 bases in the middle. This CDR3 contains 13 residues. CDR1 is KGHSH and CDR2 is LQKENI in the germline V gene. CDR3 coding DNA: TGTGCCAGCTCACCTGGTTCTAATCAGCCCCAGCATTTT. Translated, it gives CASSPGSNQPQHF.

The rearrangement links TRBV5-1 to TRBJ1-1; D is ambiguous. Germline lookup yields CDR1 SGHRS and CDR2 YFSETQ. The CDR3 length is 13 residues. V was clipped by 3 bases and J by 8 bases, with 14 bases between them. CDR3 coding DNA: TGCGCCAGCAGCTCGAAACCCGACCTGGAAGCTTTCTTT. This encodes CASSSKPDLEAFF.

In its sample, this clonotype was seen a few times. The CDR3 DNA follows: TGTGCCATTCGAAACCCTCAAGATACGACAGACTCCTCCTACGAGCAGTACTTC. This sequence encodes CAIRNPQDTTDSSYEQYF. The chain joins TRBV10-3 to TRBJ2-7; a weak D match, TRBD1 (5 bases). The ends were cut back, 9 bases at V and 0 bases at J, with 27 bases in the middle. The CDR3 has 18 amino acids. Germline CDR1 ENHRY, CDR2 SYGVKD.

The V call is TRBV20-1, the J call TRBJ2-1, with 12 bases matching TRBD2. V shed 1 base and J 4 bases; nucleotides not matched to a gene: 2. CDR1 and CDR2 from the germline V gene are DFQATT and SNEGSKA (reference sequence). This CDR3 region has 15 residues. CDR3 DNA: TGCAGTGCTAGAGTTACTAGCGGGGGGTACAATGAGCAGTTCTTC. This gives the protein CSARVTSGGYNEQFF.

V is TRBV7-2 and J is TRBJ2-5; 12 nucleotides align to TRBD2. After removal of 5 bases from V and 5 bases from J, the junction contained 15 bases not matched to a gene. Germline lookup yields CDR1 SGHTA and CDR2 FQGNSA. The CDR3 covers 18 residues. CDR3 nucleotides: TGTGCCAGCAGCGCCCGAATTGGGCTAGCGGGGGGGCCGGAGACCCAGTACTTC. Translating it yields CASSARIGLAGGPETQYF.

The chain recombines TRBV20-1 with TRBJ1-2; perhaps TRBD1 as D (5 bases). Germline assignment: CDR1 DFQATT and CDR2 SNEGSKA (reference sequence). V was clipped by 2 bases and J by 8 bases, with 18 bases between them. This CDR3 has 14 amino acids. CDR3 sequence: CSARSSDGTRGYTF. For the CDR3, the DNA is TGCAGTGCTAGAAGCTCTGATGGGACCCGAGGCTACACCTTC.

This clonotype turned up a few times. CDR3 sequence: CSVERVNIQYF. DNA of the CDR3: TGCAGCGTTGAACGGGTGAACATTCAGTACTTC. The chain joins TRBV29-1 to TRBJ2-4; D ambiguous. Trimming left V 2 bases short and J 7 bases short, with 6 bases between. In germline, CDR1 is SQVTM, CDR2 ANQGSEA. There are 11 residues in the CDR3.

The chain carries TRBV9 and TRBJ2-5; 12 bases are a match to TRBD2. Germline lookup yields CDR1 SGDLS and CDR2 YYNGEE. With V trimmed by 2 bases and J by 5 bases, 4 bases remained unmatched. This CDR3 is 15 amino acids long. The CDR3 bases are TGTGCCAGCAGCGTCACTAGCGGGGGGTCCGAGACCCAGTACTTC. Its translation is CASSVTSGGSETQYF.

The table lists this clonotype with a few counts. The rearrangement uses TRBV4-2 and TRBJ2-1; D ambiguous. The V gene lost 2 bases and the J gene lost 12 bases, with 11 bases spanning the gap. The CDR3 extends over 12 amino acids. Per the germline V gene, CDR1 is LGHNA and CDR2 is YNFKEQ. The CDR3 loop reads CASSQKEKRQFF. CDR3 DNA: TGTGCCAGCAGCCAAAAGGAAAAGAGGCAGTTCTTC.

This chain uses TRBV18 with TRBJ2-2; D possibly corresponds to TRBD1 (6 bases). The CDR3 has 15 amino acids. CDR1 is KGHSH, CDR2 LQKENI, per germline. V lost 6 bases, J lost 6 bases, and 17 bases lay in between. CDR3 sequence: CASSLDRSGAGELFF. Here the CDR3 DNA reads TGTGCCAGCTCTCTCGACAGGTCAGGCGCCGGGGAGCTGTTTTTT. The whole variable domain, filled in from reference TRBV18 and TRBJ2-2, reads NAGVMQNPRHLVRRRGQEARLRCSPMKGHSHVYWYRQLPEEGLKFMVYLQKENIIDESGMPKERFSAEFPKEGPSILRIQQVVRGDSAAYFCASSLDRSGAGELFFGEGSRLTVL.

This sequence joins TRBV2 and TRBJ2-5; 7 nucleotides line up with TRBD1. The tail of the sequence fits TRBJ2-7 better, so the J call may be wrong. CDR3 length equals 15 residues. Germline CDR1 is SNHLY and CDR2 is FYNNEI. CDR3 sequence: CASTRKVQGAYEQYF. Here the CDR3 DNA reads TGTGCCAGCACCAGAAAGGTTCAGGGGGCCTACGAGCAGTACTTC.

The chain couples TRBV12-3 or TRBV12-4 to TRBJ2-5; 7 bases agree with TRBD2. This CDR3 has 14 residues. Trimming removed 7 bases from V and 5 bases from J; junction bases left unmatched: 10. Here the CDR3 reads CASTTGGREETQYF. In DNA, the CDR3 is TGTGCCAGCACTACGGGGGGACGGGAGGAGACCCAGTACTTC.

This clonotype was counted only a few times. This may be a read error: a much more frequent sequence differs by one nucleotide. The rearrangement joins TRBV7-9 to TRBJ2-5; 9 bases are a match to TRBD2. With 11 bases clipped from V and 7 bases from J, the junction kept 8 bases outside the gene matches. The CDR3 has 12 amino acids. The germline V gene has CDR1 SEHNR and CDR2 FQNEAQ (reference sequence). The CDR3 sequence: CAGGGDRMTQYF. As DNA, the CDR3 is TGTGCCGGCGGGGGGGACCGGATGACCCAGTACTTC.

The CDR3 DNA reads as TGTGCCAGCAGCAACCTCGACCGGGACAGGAACTACGAGCAGTACTTC. Its protein is CASSNLDRDRNYEQYF. V is TRBV7-9 and J is TRBJ2-7; 8 positions agree with TRBD1. With 5 bases clipped from V and 3 bases from J, the junction kept 12 bases outside the gene matches. The germline V gene encodes CDR1 SEHNR and CDR2 FQNEAQ (reference sequence). This CDR3 contains 16 residues.

The chain recombines TRBV6-2 or TRBV6-3 with TRBJ1-3; tentatively, D is TRBD1 (6 bases). The length of the CDR3 is 15 residues. Germline V gene lookup returns CDR1 MNHEY and CDR2 SVGEGT. Trimming removed 5 bases at V and 0 bases at J, with 11 bases between. CDR3 DNA: TGTGCCAGCAGTCCGGACAGAACCTCTGGAAACACCATATATTTT. This gives the protein CASSPDRTSGNTIYF.

The rearrangement links TRBV3-1 to TRBJ1-1; D is uncertain. V gave up 2 bases and J gave up 6 bases, with 13 bases separating them. The germline V gene has CDR1 LGHDT and CDR2 YNNKEL (reference sequence). The CDR3 runs 14 residues. The CDR3 DNA reads as TGTGCCAGCAGCCAACGGGATATGCGACCTGAAGCTTTCTTT. Translating gives CASSQRDMRPEAFF.

This clonotype was counted a few times. The V call is TRBV2, the J call TRBJ1-2; no firm D call. This CDR3 contains 15 residues. The ends were cut back, 0 bases at V and 6 bases at J, with 14 bases in the middle. Germline V gene sequence: CDR1 SNHLY, CDR2 FYNNEI. Here the CDR3 DNA reads TGTGCCAGCAGTGAAGCGGTGCGAGCCGTCAATGGCTACACCTTC. Translated: CASSEAVRAVNGYTF.

The chain couples TRBV29-1 to TRBJ2-3; TRBD2 agrees at 15 bases. The CDR3 loop spans 13 amino acids. The J segment lost 6 bases and the V segment lost 7 bases, leaving 2 bases of the junction unmatched. Germline CDR1 is SQVTM and CDR2 is ANQGSEA. CDR3 nucleotide sequence: TGCAGCGCCGGACTAGCGGGGGGGGATACGCAGTATTTT. The encoded protein is CSAGLAGGDTQYF.

Note on this clonotype: Germline is not matched at one junction end, which may reflect a read error. The gene calls are TRBV20-1 and TRBJ2-3; 10 nucleotides match TRBD2. The CDR3 is made up of 15 amino acids. In germline, CDR1 is DFQATT, CDR2 SNEGSKA (reference sequence). As DNA, the CDR3 is TGCAGTGCTATTGTCGGGACTAGCGCAGCAGATACGCAGTGTTTT. This translates into CSAIVGTSAADTQCF.

CDR3 bases: TGTGCCACCAGTGTGAGGTGGGGTGATACGCAGTATTTT. This encodes CATSVRWGDTQYF. The rearrangement uses TRBV24-1 and TRBJ2-3, with unresolved D. The V end lost 5 bases, the J end lost 6 bases, and 11 bases lay between the germline ends. This CDR3 has 13 residues. CDR1 KGHDR and CDR2 SFDVKD come from the germline V gene.

There are a few counts of this clonotype. The rearrangement uses TRBV4-3 and TRBJ1-1; D gene uncertain. V gave up 2 bases and J gave up 0 bases, with 7 bases separating them. CDR1 is LGHNA and CDR2 is YSLEER in the germline V gene. The CDR3 length is 14 residues. This CDR3 is CASSQLTMNTEAFF. CDR3 in DNA: TGCGCCAGCAGCCAACTTACCATGAACACTGAAGCTTTCTTT.

A few counts support this clonotype. J is TRBJ2-5 and V is TRBV7-2; no clear D. This CDR3 comprises 12 residues. CDR1 and CDR2 from the germline V gene are SGHTA and FQGNSA. Trimming removed 1 base at V and 5 bases at J, with 5 bases between. The CDR3 DNA is TGTGCCAGCAGCTTAGACACCGAGACCCAGTACTTC. It encodes CASSLDTETQYF.

This clonotype was detected only a few times. The V call is TRBV20-1, the J call TRBJ2-1, with 12 bases lining up with TRBD2. With V trimmed by 6 bases and J by 0 bases, 6 bases remained unmatched. This CDR3 contains 16 residues. Germline V lookup: CDR1 DFQATT, CDR2 SNEGSKA (reference sequence). The CDR3 nucleotides read TGCAGTGCCGAGAGACTAGCGGGGGACTCCTACAATGAGCAGTTCTTC. It encodes CSAERLAGDSYNEQFF.

The CDR3 reads CASTTNRGGLRFDGYTF. For the CDR3, the DNA is TGTGCCAGCACCACAAACAGGGGAGGATTGCGATTCGATGGCTACACCTTC. The V call is TRBV6-2 or TRBV6-3, the J call TRBJ1-2; the match to TRBD1 covers 7 bases. The CDR3 covers 17 residues. With V trimmed by 7 bases and J by 6 bases, 20 bases remained unmatched. Germline CDR1 reads MNHEY; CDR2 reads SVGEGT.